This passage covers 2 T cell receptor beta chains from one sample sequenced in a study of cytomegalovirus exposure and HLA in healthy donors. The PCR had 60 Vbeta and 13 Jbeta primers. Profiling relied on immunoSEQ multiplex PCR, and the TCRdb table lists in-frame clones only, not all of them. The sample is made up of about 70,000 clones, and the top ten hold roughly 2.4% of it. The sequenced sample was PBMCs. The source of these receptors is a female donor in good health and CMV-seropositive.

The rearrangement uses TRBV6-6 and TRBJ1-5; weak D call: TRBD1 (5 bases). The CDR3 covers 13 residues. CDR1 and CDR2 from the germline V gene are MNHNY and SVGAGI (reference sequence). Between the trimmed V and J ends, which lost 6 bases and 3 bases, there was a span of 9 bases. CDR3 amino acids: CASSRQFNQPQHF. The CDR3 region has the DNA TGTGCCAGCAGCCGACAGTTCAATCAGCCCCAGCATTTT.

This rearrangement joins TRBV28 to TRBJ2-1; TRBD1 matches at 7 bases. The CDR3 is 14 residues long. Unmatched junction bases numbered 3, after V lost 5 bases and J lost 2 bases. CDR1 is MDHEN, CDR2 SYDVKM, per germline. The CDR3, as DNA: TGTGCCAGCAGTCCCGGACAGGCCTACAATGAGCAGTTCTTC. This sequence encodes CASSPGQAYNEQFF.